These 15 T cell receptor beta chains share one sample of origin, sequenced in a study of OX40 agonist ivuxolimab in advanced cancers. The protocol used for the library was the immunoSEQ multiplex PCR assay. Not all clones reach the TCRdb copy of this immuneACCESS table, which keeps in-frame sequences only. Checked studies attribute under half of the gap to unresolved V genes and leave the rest unexplained. This sample gives tens of thousands of clones in total; about 92% of them show up just once. The ten largest make up 0.33% of the sample. Sequenced here: CD4+ or CD8+ T cells sorted from blood, sampled in a trial of the OX40 agonist ivuxolimab. These TCRs come from an adult with an advanced solid tumor such as melanoma, head and neck, liver or kidney cancer.

The DNA of the CDR3 is TGTGCCAGCAGCCTGGAGCCTTCCTACGAGCAGTACTTC. Translation gives CASSLEPSYEQYF. The rearrangement links TRBV9 to TRBJ2-7; D unresolved. This CDR3 has 13 residues. With 4 bases removed from V and 1 base from J, the gap between germline ends came to 9 bases. The germline V gene encodes CDR1 SGDLS and CDR2 YYNGEE.

This chain links TRBV11-2 with TRBJ1-2, with D perhaps matching TRBD1 (5 bases). Germline V gives CDR1 SGHAT, CDR2 FQNNGV. The length of the CDR3 is 15 residues. The ends were cut back, 1 base at V and 6 bases at J, with 15 bases in the middle. CDR3 sequence reads: CASSLVRGVGDGYTF. CDR3 sequence (DNA): TGTGCCAGCAGCTTAGTAAGGGGAGTAGGTGATGGCTACACCTTC.

This clone was counted a single time. This sequence joins TRBV2 and TRBJ2-5, with D perhaps TRBD1 (6 bases). The J call is uncertain, as TRBJ2-7 better fits the DNA end. CDR1 is SNHLY, CDR2 FYNNEI, per germline. The CDR3 runs 13 residues. The CDR3 loop reads CASTRDILYEQYF. As DNA, the CDR3 is TGTGCCAGCACCCGGGACATCCTCTACGAGCAGTACTTC.

This clone was recorded a few times. V is TRBV19 and J is TRBJ1-1, with unresolved D. This CDR3 is 14 amino acids long. Germline V gene data show CDR1 as LNHDA and CDR2 as SQIVND (reference sequence). Trimming pared 6 bases from V and 1 base from J, leaving 12 bases between. The CDR3 DNA reads as TGTGCCAGTAGATATTTCGGCAGGAACACTGAAGCTTTCTTT. It codes for CASRYFGRNTEAFF.

The rearrangement uses TRBV5-4 and TRBJ2-1; D possibly matches TRBD1 or TRBD2 (5 bases each). Germline CDR1 and CDR2: SGHNT and YYREEE (reference sequence). V lost 3 bases to trimming and J lost 6 bases, with 16 bases between them. CDR3 size: 15 residues. CDR3 loop: CASSWGSLLSNEQFF. In nucleotides, the CDR3 is TGTGCCAGCAGCTGGGGGAGCTTGTTAAGCAATGAGCAGTTCTTC.

The genes are TRBV23-1 and TRBJ2-1; D remains ambiguous. TRBV23-1 belongs to the ORF category, with a function that is uncertain. Trimming shortened V by 4 bases and J by 5 bases, and 18 bases separated the two germline ends. This CDR3 has 16 amino acids. CDR3 nucleotide sequence: TGCGCCAGCAGTCTCCTGGTCCGGACCCGAGACAATGAGCAGTTCTTC. It is translated as CASSLLVRTRDNEQFF.

The V call is TRBV5-1, the J call TRBJ2-1; 12 bases are shared with TRBD2. The J segment lost 6 bases and the V segment lost 4 bases, leaving 8 bases of the junction unmatched. CDR1 is SGHRS and CDR2 is YFSETQ in the germline V gene. The CDR3 extends over 16 amino acids. The CDR3 DNA reads as TGCGCCAGCAGCGGGTCCGGGACTAGCGGGTTCAATGAGCAGTTCTTC. Translated, it gives CASSGSGTSGFNEQFF.

V and J are TRBV13 and TRBJ1-4, with a tentative D call TRBD1 (6 bases). V shed 2 bases and J shed 5 bases, with 9 bases lying between them. The germline gives CDR1 PRHDT, CDR2 FYEKMQ (reference sequence). The length of the CDR3 is 14 residues. The CDR3 spells CASSLQGRNEKLFF. The CDR3 DNA reads TGTGCCAGCAGCTTACAGGGGAGGAATGAAAAACTGTTTTTT.

The V call is TRBV7-6, the J call TRBJ2-5; TRBD2 matches 7 bases. The CDR3 loop spans 18 amino acids. Trimming cost V 0 bases and J 2 bases; bases outside gene matches: 12. Germline CDR1 reads SGHVS; CDR2 reads FNYEAQ. The CDR3 sequence: CASSLALQTLAAQETQYF. CDR3 sequence (DNA): TGTGCCAGCAGCTTAGCCCTCCAGACGCTAGCGGCTCAAGAGACCCAGTACTTC.

This chain uses TRBV5-4 with TRBJ2-7; the match to TRBD2 covers 12 bases. The ends lost 0 bases at V and 2 bases at J; junction bases unmatched: 6. The CDR3 loop spans 17 amino acids. CDR1 SGHNT and CDR2 YYREEE come from the germline V gene (reference sequence). CDR3 residues: CASSLGPSGGATYEQYF. In DNA form, the CDR3 reads TGTGCCAGCAGCTTGGGTCCTAGCGGGGGGGCTACCTACGAGCAGTACTTC.

A word on this clone: This same CDR3 is encoded by further DNA sequences in the sample. CDR3 coding DNA: TGCGCCAGCAGCTTGGCGGGGAACTATGGCTACACCTTC. Residues: CASSLAGNYGYTF. The rearrangement joins TRBV5-1 to TRBJ1-2; D unresolved. This CDR3 is built from 13 residues. Germline V gene data show CDR1 as SGHRS and CDR2 as YFSETQ. Deletions cut 0 bases from V and 2 bases from J, with 5 bases between.

The V and J genes are TRBV5-1 and TRBJ2-3, with D unclear. The CDR3 sequence is 12 residues long. The V gene lost 3 bases and the J gene lost 0 bases, with 2 bases spanning the gap. Germline V gives CDR1 SGHRS, CDR2 YFSETQ. The CDR3 spells CASSSSTDTQYF. In nucleotides, the CDR3 is TGCGCCAGCAGCTCTAGCACAGATACGCAGTATTTT.

This chain links TRBV5-1 with TRBJ2-5; D gene ambiguous. The CDR3 is 16 amino acids. From germline, CDR1 is SGHRS and CDR2 YFSETQ. V was shortened by 1 base and J by 4 bases, with 17 bases between the two germline ends. As DNA, the CDR3 is TGCGCCAGCAGCTTGCGAGTGAGTTCACCGGGAGAGACCCAGTACTTC. Its protein product is CASSLRVSSPGETQYF.

Points on this clone: At one end the junction does not follow the germline gene, possibly because of a read error. V gene TRBV6-5 combines with J gene TRBJ2-3; D call uncertain. Germline CDR1 MNHEY, CDR2 SVGAGI. This CDR3 region has 15 residues. Here the CDR3 DNA reads TGTGCCAGCAGTTACTCGGCGGAGAGCACAAATACGCAGTATTTT. This sequence encodes CASSYSAESTNTQYF.

The chain is built from TRBV6-1 and TRBJ2-7; 8 nucleotides line up with TRBD1. V shed 2 bases, J shed 8 bases, and the junction held 2 bases outside the gene matches. The CDR3 totals 12 residues. From germline, CDR1 is MNHNS and CDR2 SASEGT. CDR3 in DNA: TGTGCCAGCAGTGAACAGGGGGCTAAGCAGTACGTC. This encodes CASSEQGAKQYV.